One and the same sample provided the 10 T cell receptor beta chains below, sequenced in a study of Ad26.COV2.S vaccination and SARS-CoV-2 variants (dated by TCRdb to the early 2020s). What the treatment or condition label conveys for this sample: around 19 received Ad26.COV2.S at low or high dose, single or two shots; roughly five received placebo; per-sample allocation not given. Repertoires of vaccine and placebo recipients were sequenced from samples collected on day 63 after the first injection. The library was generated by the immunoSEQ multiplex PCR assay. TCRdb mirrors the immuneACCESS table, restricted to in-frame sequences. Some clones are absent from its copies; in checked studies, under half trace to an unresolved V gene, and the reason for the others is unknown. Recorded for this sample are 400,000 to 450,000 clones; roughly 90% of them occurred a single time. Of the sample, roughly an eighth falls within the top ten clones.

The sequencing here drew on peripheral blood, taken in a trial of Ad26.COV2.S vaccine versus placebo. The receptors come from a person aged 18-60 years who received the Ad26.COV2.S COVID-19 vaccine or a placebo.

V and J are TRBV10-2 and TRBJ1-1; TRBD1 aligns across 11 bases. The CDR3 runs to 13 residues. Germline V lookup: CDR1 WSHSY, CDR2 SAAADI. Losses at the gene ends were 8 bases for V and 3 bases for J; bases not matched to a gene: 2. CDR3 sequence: CASLGQGDTEAFF. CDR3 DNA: TGCGCCAGCCTGGGACAGGGGGACACTGAAGCTTTCTTT.

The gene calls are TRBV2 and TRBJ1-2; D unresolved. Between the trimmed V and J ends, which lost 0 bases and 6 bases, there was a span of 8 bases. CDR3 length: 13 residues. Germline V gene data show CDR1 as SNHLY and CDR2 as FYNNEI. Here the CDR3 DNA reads TGTGCCAGCAGTGAAGCCTCGTATGATGGCTACACCTTC. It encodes CASSEASYDGYTF. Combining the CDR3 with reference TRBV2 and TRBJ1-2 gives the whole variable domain EPEVTQTPSHQVTQMGQEVILRCVPISNHLYFYWYRQILGQKVEFLVSFYNNEISEKSEIFDDQFSVERPDGSNFTLKIRSTKLEDSAMYFCASSEASYDGYTFGSGTRLTVV.

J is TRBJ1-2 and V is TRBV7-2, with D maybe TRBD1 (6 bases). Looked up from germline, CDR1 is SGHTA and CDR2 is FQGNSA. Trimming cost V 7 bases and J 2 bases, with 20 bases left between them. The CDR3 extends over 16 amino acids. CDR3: CASNQITLTGNYGYTF. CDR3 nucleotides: TGTGCCAGCAACCAGATAACTCTAACAGGGAACTATGGCTACACCTTC. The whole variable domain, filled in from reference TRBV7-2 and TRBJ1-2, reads GAGVSQSPSNKVTEKGKDVELRCDPISGHTALYWYRQSLGQGLEFLIYFQGNSAPDKSGLPSDRFSAERTGGSVSTLTIQRTQQEDSAVYLCASNQITLTGNYGYTFGSGTRLTVV.

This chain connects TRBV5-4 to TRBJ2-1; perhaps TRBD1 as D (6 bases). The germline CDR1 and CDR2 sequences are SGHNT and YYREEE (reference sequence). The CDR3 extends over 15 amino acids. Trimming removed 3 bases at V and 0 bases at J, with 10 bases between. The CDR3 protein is CASSSRTDSYNEQFF. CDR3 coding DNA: TGTGCCAGCAGCTCCAGGACAGACTCCTACAATGAGCAGTTCTTC.

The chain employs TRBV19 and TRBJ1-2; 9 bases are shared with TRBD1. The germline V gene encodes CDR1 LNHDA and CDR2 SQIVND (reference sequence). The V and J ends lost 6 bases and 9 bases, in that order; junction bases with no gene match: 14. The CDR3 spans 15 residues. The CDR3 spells CASRGQGTIRDSYTF. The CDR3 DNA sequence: TGTGCCAGTAGGGGACAGGGCACAATCCGAGATAGCTACACCTTC.

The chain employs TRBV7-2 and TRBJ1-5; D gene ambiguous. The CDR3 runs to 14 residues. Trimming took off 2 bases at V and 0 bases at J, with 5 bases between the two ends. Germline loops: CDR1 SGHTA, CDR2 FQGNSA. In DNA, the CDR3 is TGTGCCAGCAGCTTATACTATAGCAATCAGCCCCAGCATTTT. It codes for CASSLYYSNQPQHF.

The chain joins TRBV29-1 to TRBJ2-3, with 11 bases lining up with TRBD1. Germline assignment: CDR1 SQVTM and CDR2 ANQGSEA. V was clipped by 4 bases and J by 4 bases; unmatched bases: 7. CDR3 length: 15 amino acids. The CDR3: CSVGAGQGAPDTQYF. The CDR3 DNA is TGCAGCGTTGGGGCCGGACAGGGGGCCCCAGATACGCAGTATTTT.

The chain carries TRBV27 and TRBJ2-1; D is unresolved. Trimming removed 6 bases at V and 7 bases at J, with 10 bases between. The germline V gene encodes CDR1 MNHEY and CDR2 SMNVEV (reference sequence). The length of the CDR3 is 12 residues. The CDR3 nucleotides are TGTGCCAGCAGCAGACTCCAGAATGAGCAGTTCTTC. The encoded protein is CASSRLQNEQFF.

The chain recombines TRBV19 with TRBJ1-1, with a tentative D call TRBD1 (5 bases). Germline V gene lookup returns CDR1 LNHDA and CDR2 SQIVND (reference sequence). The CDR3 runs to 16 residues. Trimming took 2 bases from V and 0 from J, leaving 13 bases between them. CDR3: CASSIKAGSLNTEAFF. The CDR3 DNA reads TGTGCCAGTAGTATAAAGGCAGGGTCGCTGAACACTGAAGCTTTCTTT.

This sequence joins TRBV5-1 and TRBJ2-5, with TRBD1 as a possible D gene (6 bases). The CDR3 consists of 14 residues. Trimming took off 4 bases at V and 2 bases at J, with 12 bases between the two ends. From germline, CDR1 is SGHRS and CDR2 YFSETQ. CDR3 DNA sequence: TGCGCCAGCAGCCCACAGGACAGTCAAGAGACCCAGTACTTC. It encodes CASSPQDSQETQYF.